These 18 T cell receptor beta chains were sequenced from one sample in a study of radiotherapy plus CTLA-4 blockade in lung cancer. TCRdb keeps only in-frame clones here, not all; method: immunoSEQ multiplex PCR. The table shows 90,000 to 100,000 clones, with approximately 74% occurring only once. The sample consisted of peripheral blood, taken from a patient treated with radiotherapy plus ipilimumab. The receptors were sampled from a human donor with non-small cell lung cancer who had a partial response to radiotherapy plus ipilimumab. Some clones in this sample may be carry-over from other donors' samples.

In this sample, this clone turned up once. The chain links TRBV29-1 to TRBJ2-5; 8 nucleotides line up with TRBD2. The DNA matches TRBJ2-7 better at its end, which makes the J call doubtful. There are 15 residues in the CDR3. In germline, CDR1 is SQVTM, CDR2 ANQGSEA. For the CDR3, the DNA is TGCAGCGTGTTGGGCGGGAGGAGCAGTTCCTACGAGCAGTACTTC. This encodes CSVLGGRSSSYEQYF.

This clone was seen ten or more times. The chain is built from TRBV9 and TRBJ2-3, with TRBD2 matching over 7 bases. Per germline, CDR1 SGDLS and CDR2 YYNGEE. Trimming cost V 0 bases and J 3 bases; bases outside gene matches: 7. The CDR3 is made up of 16 amino acids. The CDR3 sequence: CASSVGIGGSTDTQYF. The CDR3 DNA is TGTGCCAGCAGCGTAGGTATTGGCGGGAGTACAGATACGCAGTATTTT.

This chain connects TRBV7-9 to TRBJ2-7; D may be TRBD1 (7 bases). This CDR3 has 15 residues. Per the germline V gene, CDR1 is SEHNR and CDR2 is FQNEAQ (reference sequence). Trimming stripped 5 bases from V and 0 bases from J, with 14 bases between. CDR3 sequence: CASSNYRGLSYEQYF. CDR3 bases: TGTGCCAGCAGCAACTACAGGGGACTCTCCTACGAGCAGTACTTC.

The chain combines TRBV5-4 with TRBJ2-7, with TRBD1 as a possible D gene (5 bases). Germline assignment: CDR1 SGHNT and CDR2 YYREEE (reference sequence). This CDR3 spans 14 amino acids. Trimming took 0 bases from V and 2 from J, leaving 9 bases between them. The CDR3 loop is CASSLAGRAYEQYF. The CDR3 bases are TGTGCCAGCAGCTTGGCCGGCAGGGCCTACGAGCAGTACTTC.

The chain couples TRBV23-1 to TRBJ2-5; the D gene is possibly TRBD1 (5 bases). Being an ORF, TRBV23-1 has a function that is uncertain. With 7 bases removed from V and 0 bases from J, the gap between germline ends came to 6 bases. The CDR3 consists of 12 residues. Here the CDR3 DNA reads TGCGCCAGCATACAGGACCAAGAGACCCAGTACTTC. It yields the protein CASIQDQETQYF.

The chain joins TRBV6-5 to TRBJ1-6; unclear D gene. Per the germline V gene, CDR1 is MNHEY and CDR2 is SVGAGI. The V end lost 8 bases, the J end lost 5 bases, and 13 bases lay between the germline ends. The CDR3 is made up of 14 amino acids. The CDR3 nucleotides read TGTGCCAGCCGTAGCGGGCAAGATAATTCACCCCTCCACTTT. Protein: CASRSGQDNSPLHF.

V usage is TRBV5-1 and J usage is TRBJ1-4, with 7 bases identical to TRBD1. The CDR3 has 15 amino acids. V lost 4 bases, J lost 0 bases, and 3 bases stayed unmatched. Germline V gene lookup returns CDR1 SGHRS and CDR2 YFSETQ. The CDR3 is CASSAQGTTNEKLFF. For the CDR3, the DNA is TGCGCCAGCAGCGCACAGGGGACAACTAATGAAAAACTGTTTTTT.

This chain links TRBV19 with TRBJ2-7, with D perhaps matching TRBD2 (5 bases). The germline V gene has CDR1 LNHDA and CDR2 SQIVND (reference sequence). With 4 bases removed from V and 0 bases from J, the gap between germline ends came to 10 bases. The CDR3 spans 14 residues. CDR3: CASSTRRDSYEQYF. The CDR3 nucleotides are TGTGCCAGTAGTACGCGACGGGACTCCTACGAGCAGTACTTC.

This clone was seen a few times. This chain uses TRBV19 with TRBJ1-6; TRBD1 matches 9 bases. Losses at the gene ends were 5 bases for V and 8 bases for J; bases not matched to a gene: 7. The CDR3 totals 15 residues. CDR1 is LNHDA, CDR2 SQIVND, per germline (reference sequence). The CDR3 sequence is CASSDWTGVDSPLHF. The CDR3 region has the DNA TGTGCCAGTAGTGACTGGACAGGGGTGGATTCACCCCTCCACTTT. Using reference TRBV19 and TRBJ1-6 for the parts outside the CDR3, the full variable domain is DGGITQSPKYLFRKEGQNVTLSCEQNLNHDAMYWYRQDPGQGLRLIYYSQIVNDFQKGDIAEGYSVSREKKESFPLTVTSAQKNPTAFYLCASSDWTGVDSPLHFGNGTRLTVT.

The chain combines TRBV7-2 with TRBJ2-1; D is possibly TRBD2 (6 bases). CDR3 size: 17 residues. Germline lookup yields CDR1 SGHTA and CDR2 FQGNSA. V lost 2 bases and J lost 0, with 14 bases in between. The DNA of the CDR3 is TGTGCCAGCAGCTTAAAGCGCGCGGGGAGCTCCTACAATGAGCAGTTCTTC. Protein product: CASSLKRAGSSYNEQFF. The full variable domain, with the rest looked up from reference TRBV7-2 and TRBJ2-1, is GAGVSQSPSNKVTEKGKDVELRCDPISGHTALYWYRQSLGQGLEFLIYFQGNSAPDKSGLPSDRFSAERTGGSVSTLTIQRTQQEDSAVYLCASSLKRAGSSYNEQFFGPGTRLTVL.

The rearrangement joins TRBV6-5 to TRBJ2-7; D ambiguous. The V gene lost 5 bases and the J gene lost 0 bases, with 8 bases spanning the gap. This CDR3 spans 13 amino acids. From germline, CDR1 is MNHEY and CDR2 SVGAGI. The chain's CDR3 is CASSKQLSYEQYF. The CDR3 nucleotides are TGTGCCAGCAGTAAACAGCTCTCCTACGAGCAGTACTTC.

This sequence joins TRBV7-6 and TRBJ2-6, with D tentatively TRBD1 (6 bases). The V end was cut by 5 bases, the J end by 4 bases, with 12 bases between. This CDR3 contains 15 residues. Germline V CDR1 and CDR2: SGHVS, FNYEAQ. Here the CDR3 reads CASSRPGAGANVLTF. The CDR3 DNA follows: TGTGCCAGCAGCCGTCCAGGGGCCGGGGCCAACGTCCTGACTTTC.

This clone was seen once. CDR3 bases: TGTGCCACCAGCAGAGATTCGTTGGGAGCAACTAATGAAAAACTGTTTTTT. It is translated as CATSRDSLGATNEKLFF. This chain links TRBV15 with TRBJ1-4; D gene uncertain. V lost 0 bases to trimming and J lost 0 bases, with 11 bases between them. The CDR3 spans 17 residues. Germline CDR1 reads LNHNV; CDR2 reads YYDKDF (reference sequence).

The sample holds one count of this clone. V is TRBV28 and J is TRBJ2-1; TRBD1 matches 8 bases. V lost 5 bases and J lost 4; bases outside the gene matches: 7. The CDR3 consists of 15 residues. Germline V gene sequence: CDR1 MDHEN, CDR2 SYDVKM. In nucleotides, the CDR3 is TGTGCCAGCAGTATCGGGACAGGTCTTTACAATGAGCAGTTCTTC. Translated, it gives CASSIGTGLYNEQFF.

This chain joins TRBV6-5 and TRBJ2-5, with a weak D call TRBD2 (6 bases). The V end was cut by 4 bases, the J end by 5 bases, with 14 bases between. The CDR3 extends over 14 amino acids. The germline V gene has CDR1 MNHEY and CDR2 SVGAGI. CDR3 sequence reads: CASSFLTSSETQYF. The DNA of the CDR3 is TGTGCCAGCAGTTTCCTTACTAGCTCCGAGACCCAGTACTTC.

Only one count was recorded for this clone. The J gene is TRBJ2-5, the V gene TRBV5-1; no definite D call. The CDR3 runs to 14 residues. Trimming removed 1 base from V and 11 bases from J, with 18 bases in between. Germline V CDR1 and CDR2: SGHRS, YFSETQ. The CDR3: CASSLIDPSYGQYF. CDR3 in DNA: TGCGCCAGCAGCTTGATAGACCCCTCCTACGGGCAGTACTTC.

The J gene is TRBJ2-1, the V gene TRBV2; 10 bases are a match to TRBD2. V was clipped by 3 bases and J by 7 bases; unmatched bases: 12. Germline V gene data show CDR1 as SNHLY and CDR2 as FYNNEI. The CDR3 runs to 17 residues. The CDR3 sequence is CASSDPSLAGESNEQFF. The DNA of the CDR3 is TGTGCCAGCAGTGACCCTTCCCTAGCGGGAGAATCGAATGAGCAGTTCTTC.

The chain is built from TRBV7-9 and TRBJ2-7; tentative D call: TRBD1 (5 bases). V lost 5 bases and J lost 4, with 12 bases in between. This CDR3 is built from 13 residues. Germline-derived CDR1 and CDR2 are SEHNR and FQNEAQ (reference sequence). Here the CDR3 reads CASSQGRNYEQYF. CDR3 bases: TGTGCCAGCAGCCAGGGCAGGAATTACGAGCAGTACTTC.